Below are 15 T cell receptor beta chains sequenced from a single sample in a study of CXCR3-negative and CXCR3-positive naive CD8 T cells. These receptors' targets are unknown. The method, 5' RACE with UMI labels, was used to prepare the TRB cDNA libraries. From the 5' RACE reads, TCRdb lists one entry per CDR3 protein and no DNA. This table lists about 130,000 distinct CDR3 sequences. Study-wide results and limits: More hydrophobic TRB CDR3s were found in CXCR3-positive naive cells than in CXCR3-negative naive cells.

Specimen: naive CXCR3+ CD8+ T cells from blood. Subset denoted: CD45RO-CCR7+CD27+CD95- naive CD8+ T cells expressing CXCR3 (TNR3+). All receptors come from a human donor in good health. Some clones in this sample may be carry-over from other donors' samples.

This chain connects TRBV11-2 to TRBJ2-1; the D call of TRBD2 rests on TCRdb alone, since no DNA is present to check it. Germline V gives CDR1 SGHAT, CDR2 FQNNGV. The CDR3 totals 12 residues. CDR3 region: CASSYLLLEQFF.

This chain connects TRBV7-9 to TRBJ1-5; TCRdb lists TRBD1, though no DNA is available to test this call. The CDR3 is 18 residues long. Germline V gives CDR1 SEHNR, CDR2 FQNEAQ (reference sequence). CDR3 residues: CASSFIGTRRLSYQPQHF.

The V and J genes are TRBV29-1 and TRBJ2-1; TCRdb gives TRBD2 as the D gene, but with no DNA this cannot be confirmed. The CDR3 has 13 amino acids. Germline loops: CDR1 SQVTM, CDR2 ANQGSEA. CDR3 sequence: CSEAGGPGNEQFF.

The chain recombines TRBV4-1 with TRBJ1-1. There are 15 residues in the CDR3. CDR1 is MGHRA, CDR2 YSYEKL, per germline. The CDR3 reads CASSLLGGLNTEAFF.

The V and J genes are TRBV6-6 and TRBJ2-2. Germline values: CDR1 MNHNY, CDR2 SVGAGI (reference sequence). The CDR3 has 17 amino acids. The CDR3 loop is CASSSRPGSGSTGELFF.

The CDR3 sequence: CASSLTPYSTDTQYF. J is TRBJ2-3 and V is TRBV12-3 or TRBV12-4. The CDR3 length is 15 residues.

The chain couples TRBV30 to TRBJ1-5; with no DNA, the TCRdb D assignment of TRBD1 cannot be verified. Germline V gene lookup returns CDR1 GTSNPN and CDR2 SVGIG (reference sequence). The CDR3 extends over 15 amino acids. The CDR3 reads CAWSVGQGAEQPQHF.

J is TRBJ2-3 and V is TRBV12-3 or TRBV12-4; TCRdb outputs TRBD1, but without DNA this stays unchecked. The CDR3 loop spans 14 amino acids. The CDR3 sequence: CASSSPWDVDTQYF.

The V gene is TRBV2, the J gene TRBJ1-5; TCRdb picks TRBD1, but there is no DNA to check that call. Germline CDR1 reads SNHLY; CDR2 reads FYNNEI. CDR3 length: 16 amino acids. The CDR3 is CASSDPNRANNQPQHF. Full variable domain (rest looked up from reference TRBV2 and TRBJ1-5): EPEVTQTPSHQVTQMGQEVILRCVPISNHLYFYWYRQILGQKVEFLVSFYNNEISEKSEIFDDQFSVERPDGSNFTLKIRSTKLEDSAMYFCASSDPNRANNQPQHFGDGTRLSIL.

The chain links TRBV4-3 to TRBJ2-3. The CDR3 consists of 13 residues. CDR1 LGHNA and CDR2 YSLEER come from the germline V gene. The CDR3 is CASSNLLADTQYF.

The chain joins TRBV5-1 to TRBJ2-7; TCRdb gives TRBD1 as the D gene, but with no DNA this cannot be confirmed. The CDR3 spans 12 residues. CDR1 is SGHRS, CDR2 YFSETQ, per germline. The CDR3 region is CASSPLEGEQYF.

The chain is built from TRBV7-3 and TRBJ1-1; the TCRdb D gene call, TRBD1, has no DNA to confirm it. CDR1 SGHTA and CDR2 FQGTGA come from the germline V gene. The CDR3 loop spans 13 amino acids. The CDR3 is CASNSQGLSEAFF.

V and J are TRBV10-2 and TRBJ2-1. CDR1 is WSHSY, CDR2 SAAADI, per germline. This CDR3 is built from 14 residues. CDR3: CASSDLGLASKQFF.

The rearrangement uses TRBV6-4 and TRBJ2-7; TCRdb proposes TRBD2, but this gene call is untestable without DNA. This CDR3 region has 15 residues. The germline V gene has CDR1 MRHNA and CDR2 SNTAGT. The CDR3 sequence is CASSDGLAGVYEQYF.

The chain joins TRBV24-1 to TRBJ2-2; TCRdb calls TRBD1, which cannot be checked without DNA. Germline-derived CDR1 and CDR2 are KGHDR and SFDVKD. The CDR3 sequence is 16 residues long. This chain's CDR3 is CATSDPPGQTTGELFF.